This TCR beta chain was captured in a study of OX40 agonist ivuxolimab in advanced cancers. Assay: immunoSEQ multiplex PCR; the TCRdb copy retains only in-frame clones and omits some. This sample has about 49,000 clones, with roughly 90% found just once. V was clipped by 3 bases and J by 4 bases, with 9 bases between them. The CDR3 contains 13 residues. Germline V CDR1 and CDR2: MGHDK, SYGVNS. The chain carries TRBV25-1 and TRBJ1-2; D is perhaps TRBD1 (5 bases). This specimen consisted of CD4+ or CD8+ T cells sorted from blood, obtained in a trial of the OX40 agonist ivuxolimab. The clonotype comes from an adult with an advanced solid tumor such as melanoma, head and neck, liver or kidney cancer. CDR3 in amino acids: CASSDRVTYGYTF. DNA for the CDR3: TGTGCCAGCAGTGACAGGGTAACCTATGGCTACACCTTC.